The present TCR beta chain was sequenced within a study of T cell responses to AZD1222 COVID-19 vaccine. Study results and caveats: Donor demographics were predominantly white British with a female majority; clonal diversity may be underestimated.

The data were produced by immunoSEQ multiplex PCR, yet TCRdb's version contains in-frame clones alone and is incomplete. The sample lists 95,000 to 150,000 clones, less than 90% occurring once. To note about this clone: What it recognizes is unknown.

V was cut by 3 bases and J by 0 bases, with 9 bases left in between. The CDR3 has 15 amino acids. CDR1 is ENHRY and CDR2 is SYGVKD in the germline V gene. The V gene is TRBV10-3, the J gene TRBJ1-5; unclear D gene. The TCR was taken from an adult in good health. Sequencing was performed on peripheral blood, taken on day 0 of AZD1222 vaccination. The DNA for the CDR3 is TGTGCCATCAGTGAAACGGCTGATAGCAATCAGCCCCAGCATTTT. This codes for CAISETADSNQPQHF.